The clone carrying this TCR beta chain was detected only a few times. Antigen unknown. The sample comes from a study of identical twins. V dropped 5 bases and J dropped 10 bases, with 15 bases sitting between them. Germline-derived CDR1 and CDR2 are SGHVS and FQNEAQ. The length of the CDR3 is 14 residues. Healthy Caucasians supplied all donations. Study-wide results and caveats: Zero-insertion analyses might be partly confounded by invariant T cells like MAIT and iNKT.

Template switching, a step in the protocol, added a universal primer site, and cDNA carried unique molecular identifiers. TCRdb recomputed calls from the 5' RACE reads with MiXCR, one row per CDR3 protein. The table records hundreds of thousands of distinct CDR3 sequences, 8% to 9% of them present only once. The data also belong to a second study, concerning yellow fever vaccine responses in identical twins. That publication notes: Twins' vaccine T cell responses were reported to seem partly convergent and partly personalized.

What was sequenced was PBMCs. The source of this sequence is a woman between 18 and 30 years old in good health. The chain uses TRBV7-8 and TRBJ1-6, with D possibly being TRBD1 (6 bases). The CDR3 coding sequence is TGTGCCAGCAGCAACTTACAGGGCAGATCACCCCTCCACTTT. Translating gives CASSNLQGRSPLHF.